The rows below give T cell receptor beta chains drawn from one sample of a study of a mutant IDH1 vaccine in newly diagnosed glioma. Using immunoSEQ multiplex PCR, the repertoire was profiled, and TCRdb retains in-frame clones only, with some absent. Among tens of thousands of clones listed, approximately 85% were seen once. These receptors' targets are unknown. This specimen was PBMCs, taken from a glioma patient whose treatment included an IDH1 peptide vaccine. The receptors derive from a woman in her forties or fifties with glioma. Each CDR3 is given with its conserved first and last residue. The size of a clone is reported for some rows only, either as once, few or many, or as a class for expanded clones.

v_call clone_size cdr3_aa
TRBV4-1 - CASSQDIRGRGNTEAFF
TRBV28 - CASSLEQTNYGYTF
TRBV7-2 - CASSVGRLAEGPSEETQYF
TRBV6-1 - CASSEAGTDTYEQYF
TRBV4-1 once CASVPPYLSYNEQFF
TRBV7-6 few CASSSIRDRGPYEQYF
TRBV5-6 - CASSSARTGIYEQYF
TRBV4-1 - CASSHGLAGYEQFF
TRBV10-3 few CAISESDYGYTF
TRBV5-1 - CASSPGQGEREAFF
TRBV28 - CASSLGQGHEQYF
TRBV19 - CASSPGPSYEAFF
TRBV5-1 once CASSLVGIPSYNEQFF
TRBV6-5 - CASSYEGWSGQYF
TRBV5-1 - CANSLGGGVSYNEQFF
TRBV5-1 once CASSTRLAGGPGEQYF
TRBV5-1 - CASSLEVRTGEAFF
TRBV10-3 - CAIRNGQANSPLHF
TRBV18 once CASSPPTQGGVSYEQYF
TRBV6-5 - CASSYGLAGQEVAQYF
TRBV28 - CASRPWKNSYNEQFF
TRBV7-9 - CASSSPAGGPNNEQFF
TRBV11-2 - CATGDKQYF
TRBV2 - CASRGTSGRGEQYF
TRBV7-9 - CASSLLAGGNTGELFF
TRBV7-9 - CASSGKRATIQGEAFF
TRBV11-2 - CASSSSSGQGTGELFF
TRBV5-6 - CASSGTGTPNEQFF
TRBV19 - CASTPGGLTYNEQFF
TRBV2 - CARGQGERDTQYF
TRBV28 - CASSLGRILNTEAFF
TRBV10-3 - CAISETLGQSSSTDTQYF
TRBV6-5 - CASSSGTGHQPQHF
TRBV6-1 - CASSATGPVGYQETQYF
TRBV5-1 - CASSRTSGRALDEQFF
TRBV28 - CASSTQGYGSGNTIYF
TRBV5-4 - CASSLGREGQDTQYF
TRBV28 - CASSLGQGDIQYF
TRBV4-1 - CASSQGLDTEAFF
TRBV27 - CASREAGEQYF
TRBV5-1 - CASSLVGGNQPQHF
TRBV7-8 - CASRRQGANEQFF